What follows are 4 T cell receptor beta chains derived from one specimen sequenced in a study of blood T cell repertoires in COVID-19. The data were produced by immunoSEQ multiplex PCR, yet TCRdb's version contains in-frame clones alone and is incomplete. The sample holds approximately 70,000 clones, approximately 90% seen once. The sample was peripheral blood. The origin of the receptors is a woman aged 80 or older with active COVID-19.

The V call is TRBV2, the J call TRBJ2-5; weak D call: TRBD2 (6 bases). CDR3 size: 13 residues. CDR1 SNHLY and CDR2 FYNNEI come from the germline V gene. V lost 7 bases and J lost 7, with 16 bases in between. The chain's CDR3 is CASKIQEGGTQYF. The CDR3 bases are TGTGCCAGCAAGATCCAGGAGGGAGGGACCCAGTACTTC.

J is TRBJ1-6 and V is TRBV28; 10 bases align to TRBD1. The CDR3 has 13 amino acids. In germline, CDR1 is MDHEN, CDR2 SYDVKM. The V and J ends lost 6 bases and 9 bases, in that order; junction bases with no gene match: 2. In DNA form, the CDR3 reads TGTGCCAGCAGAGACAGGGGGCTTTCACCCCTCCACTTT. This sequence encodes CASRDRGLSPLHF.

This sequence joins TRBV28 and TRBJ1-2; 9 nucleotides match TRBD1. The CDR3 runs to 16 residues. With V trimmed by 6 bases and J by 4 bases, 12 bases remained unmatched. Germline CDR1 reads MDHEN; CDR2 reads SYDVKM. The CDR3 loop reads CASRHTRGTGPYGYTF. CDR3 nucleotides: TGTGCCAGCAGGCACACCCGAGGGACAGGGCCCTATGGCTACACCTTC.

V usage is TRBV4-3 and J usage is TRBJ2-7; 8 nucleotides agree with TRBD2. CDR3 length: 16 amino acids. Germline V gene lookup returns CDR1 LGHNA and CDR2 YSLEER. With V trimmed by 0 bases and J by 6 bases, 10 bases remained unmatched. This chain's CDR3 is CASSQDPPGGKGEQYF. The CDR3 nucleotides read TGCGCCAGCAGCCAAGATCCCCCGGGGGGGAAAGGCGAGCAGTACTTC.